What follows are 6 T cell receptor beta chains derived from one specimen sequenced in a study of control samples from healthy donors and cancer patients. The repertoire was sequenced with immunoSEQ multiplex PCR; TCRdb's copy has only in-frame clones and lacks some. The data hold under 80,000 clones, with roughly 94% observed a single time. Sequencing was done on a sample of blood. The source is a woman between 40 and 50 years old in good health.

The chain employs TRBV12-3 or TRBV12-4 and TRBJ2-1; D gene unclear. The CDR3 contains 13 residues. Trimming left V 2 bases short and J 5 bases short, with 7 bases between. In DNA, the CDR3 is TGTGCCAGCAGTTTACGGCTTAACAATGAGCAGTTCTTC. Its translation: CASSLRLNNEQFF.

V usage is TRBV19 and J usage is TRBJ2-1; D is possibly TRBD1 (5 bases). This CDR3 contains 13 residues. Germline CDR1 LNHDA, CDR2 SQIVND (reference sequence). V was clipped by 1 base and J by 9 bases, with 10 bases between them. The CDR3: CASSIGFTGEQFF. Here the CDR3 DNA reads TGTGCCAGTAGTATAGGTTTTACAGGTGAGCAGTTCTTC.

The CDR3 DNA reads as TGTGCCAGCAGCTTAGATGGTCAACCCTACGAGCAGTACTTC. It specifies CASSLDGQPYEQYF. The gene calls are TRBV7-9 and TRBJ2-7; no definite D call. Trimming took off 1 base at V and 2 bases at J, with 9 bases between the two ends. In germline, CDR1 is SEHNR, CDR2 FQNEAQ (reference sequence). This CDR3 comprises 14 residues.

V gene TRBV6-4 combines with J gene TRBJ1-2; TRBD1 matches at 8 bases. Germline CDR1 and CDR2: MRHNA and SNTAGT. With 1 base clipped from V and 6 bases from J, the junction kept 4 bases outside the gene matches. This CDR3 contains 14 residues. The CDR3 loop is CASSDFDRGHGYTF. The DNA for the CDR3 is TGTGCCAGCAGTGACTTCGACAGGGGACATGGCTACACCTTC.

This chain links TRBV5-4 with TRBJ1-1, with D unclear. This CDR3 is built from 12 residues. V gave up 1 base and J gave up 1 base, with 2 bases separating them. CDR1 is SGHNT, CDR2 YYREEE, per germline (reference sequence). Written as DNA, the CDR3 is TGTGCCAGCAGCTTGTCGAACACTGAAGCTTTCTTT. It yields the protein CASSLSNTEAFF.

This chain joins TRBV6-5 and TRBJ1-5; no clear D gene. This CDR3 spans 15 amino acids. Germline CDR1 and CDR2: MNHEY and SVGAGI. The V and J ends lost 8 bases and 0 bases respectively, with 14 bases between them. CDR3 bases: TGTGCCAGCGGGCAGTACCCTTATAGCAATCAGCCCCAGCATTTT. Translation gives CASGQYPYSNQPQHF.